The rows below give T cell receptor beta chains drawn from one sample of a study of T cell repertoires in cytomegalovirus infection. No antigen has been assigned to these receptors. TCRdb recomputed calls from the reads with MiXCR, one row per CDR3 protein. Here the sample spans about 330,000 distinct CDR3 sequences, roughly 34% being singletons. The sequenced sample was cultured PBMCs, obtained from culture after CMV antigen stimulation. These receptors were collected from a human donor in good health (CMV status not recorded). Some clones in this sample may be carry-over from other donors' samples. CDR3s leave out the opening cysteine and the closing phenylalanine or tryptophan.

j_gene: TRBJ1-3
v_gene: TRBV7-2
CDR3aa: ASSSPALGNTIY

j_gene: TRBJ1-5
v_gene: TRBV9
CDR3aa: ASSVEGSHNQPQH

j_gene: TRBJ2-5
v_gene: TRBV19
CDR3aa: ASSKVGVETQY

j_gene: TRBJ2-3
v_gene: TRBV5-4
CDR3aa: ASSHEQEQSDTQY

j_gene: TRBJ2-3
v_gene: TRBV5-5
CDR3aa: ASSPRTGRSTDTQY

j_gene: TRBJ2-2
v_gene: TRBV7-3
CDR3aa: ASSLLRANTGELF

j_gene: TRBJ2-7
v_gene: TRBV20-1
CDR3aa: SARSAGGVGEQY

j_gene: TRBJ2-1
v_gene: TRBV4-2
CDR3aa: ASSPVVAGAVEQF

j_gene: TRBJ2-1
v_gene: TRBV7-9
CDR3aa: ASSFQGLSYNEQF

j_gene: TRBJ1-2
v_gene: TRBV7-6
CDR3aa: ASSLNTLGYGYT

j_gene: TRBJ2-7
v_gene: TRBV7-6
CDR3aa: ASSDRSGRAFLHSGEQY

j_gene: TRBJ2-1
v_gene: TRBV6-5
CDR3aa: ASSSGPNEQF

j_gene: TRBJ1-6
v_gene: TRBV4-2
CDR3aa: ASSQDRNRGEPSSYNSPLH

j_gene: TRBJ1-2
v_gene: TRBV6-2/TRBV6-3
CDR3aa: ASSSGLGNGYT